These 31 T cell receptor beta chains were sequenced from one sample in a study of cytomegalovirus exposure and HLA in healthy donors (dated by TCRdb to the late 2010s). The library was built by means of the immunoSEQ multiplex PCR assay. The multiplex PCR relied on a mix of 60 forward primers for TCR Vbeta segments and 13 reverse primers for TCR Jbeta segments. TCRdb took over this immuneACCESS table, retaining in-frame rearrangements with V and J assigned. Such tables are incomplete; in checked studies, under half of the missing clones stem from an unresolved V gene, and the remainder is unexplained. This sample lists 120,000 to 150,000 clones; approximately 79% were detected once. The ten largest clones take up roughly 2.8% of the sample. The sequenced sample was PBMCs. All receptors derive from a woman in her twenties or thirties in good health and CMV-seronegative.

The rearrangement uses TRBV7-3 and TRBJ1-2; TRBD1 is a possible D gene (6 bases). V was trimmed by 1 base and J by 8 bases, leaving 17 bases between them. Germline lookup yields CDR1 SGHTA and CDR2 FQGTGA. This CDR3 comprises 15 residues. As DNA, the CDR3 is TGTGCCAGCAGCTTAAATGCTGGGGGCGCGGAAGGCTACACCTTC. It encodes CASSLNAGGAEGYTF.

V usage is TRBV25-1 and J usage is TRBJ2-1; TRBD2 might be the D (5 bases). Germline CDR1 and CDR2: MGHDK and SYGVNS. Between the trimmed V and J ends, which lost 1 base and 6 bases, there was a span of 10 bases. The CDR3 loop spans 14 amino acids. CDR3: CASSESREVNEQFF. The CDR3 DNA sequence: TGTGCCAGCAGTGAATCCCGGGAAGTCAATGAGCAGTTCTTC.

The gene calls are TRBV27 and TRBJ2-7; 7 positions agree with TRBD1. CDR1 and CDR2 (germline): MNHEY, SMNVEV (reference sequence). The V and J ends lost 3 bases and 0 bases, in that order; junction bases with no gene match: 2. The CDR3 length is 14 residues. CDR3 coding DNA: TGTGCCAGCAGTTTGACAGGGAGCTCCTACGAGCAGTACTTC. It codes for CASSLTGSSYEQYF.

This chain joins TRBV19 and TRBJ2-3; maybe TRBD2 (5 bases). Germline assignment: CDR1 LNHDA and CDR2 SQIVND (reference sequence). V was shortened by 5 bases and J by 3 bases, with 15 bases between the two germline ends. The CDR3 sequence is 15 residues long. The CDR3 sequence is CASSHPGDGTDTQYF. The CDR3 DNA sequence: TGTGCCAGTAGTCACCCCGGGGATGGGACAGATACGCAGTATTTT.

The rearrangement joins TRBV6-6 to TRBJ1-1; D uncertain. Trimming left V 0 bases short and J 4 bases short, with 9 bases between. This CDR3 spans 14 amino acids. Germline CDR1 is MNHNY and CDR2 is SVGAGI (reference sequence). The CDR3 bases are TGTGCCAGCAGTTACTCAATAGATATCACTGAAGCTTTCTTT. It translates to CASSYSIDITEAFF.

The chain employs TRBV11-2 and TRBJ2-2; D possibly corresponds to TRBD2 (5 bases). CDR1 is SGHAT and CDR2 is FQNNGV in the germline V gene. There are 15 residues in the CDR3. The V and J ends lost 2 bases and 0 bases respectively, with 7 bases between them. The CDR3 DNA reads TGTGCCAGCAGCTTAAGAGCGGCGAACACCGGGGAGCTGTTTTTT. It codes for CASSLRAANTGELFF. Full variable domain (remainder filled in from reference TRBV11-2 and TRBJ2-2): EAGVAQSPRYKIIEKRQSVAFWCNPISGHATLYWYQQILGQGPKLLIQFQNNGVVDDSQLPKDRFSAERLKGVDSTLKIQPAKLEDSAVYLCASSLRAANTGELFFGEGSRLTVL.

V usage is TRBV6-5 and J usage is TRBJ1-2, with D maybe TRBD1 (5 bases). The germline gives CDR1 MNHEY, CDR2 SVGAGI. V gave up 6 bases and J gave up 8 bases, with 16 bases separating them. This CDR3 region has 13 residues. The chain's CDR3 is CASRDTGDGGYTF. CDR3 bases: TGTGCCAGCAGAGATACAGGAGATGGGGGCTACACCTTC.

The DNA of the CDR3 is TGTGCCACCAGCAGAGGGCGGGGGGGCAGGGAGACCCAGTACTTC. Translated: CATSRGRGGRETQYF. The chain links TRBV15 to TRBJ2-5; 9 bases agree with TRBD2. Germline CDR1 is LNHNV and CDR2 is YYDKDF (reference sequence). The CDR3 is 15 amino acids. Trimming at V came to 1 base and at J to 5 bases, leaving 5 bases not matched to a gene.

This chain uses TRBV5-1 with TRBJ2-5, with 12 bases fitting TRBD2. Germline V gene lookup returns CDR1 SGHRS and CDR2 YFSETQ. The CDR3 is made up of 15 amino acids. The V and J ends lost 0 bases and 4 bases, in that order; junction bases with no gene match: 1. CDR3 nucleotide sequence: TGCGCCAGCAGCTTGGGACTAGCGGGAGTAGAGACCCAGTACTTC. Translated: CASSLGLAGVETQYF.

J is TRBJ2-2 and V is TRBV7-2, with a possible D match to TRBD1 (5 bases). V lost 5 bases to trimming and J lost 5 bases, with 9 bases between them. From germline, CDR1 is SGHTA and CDR2 FQGNSA. The CDR3 runs to 13 residues. CDR3 in DNA: TGTGCCAGCAGCAAGACAGCTACCGGGGAGCTGTTTTTT. Translated: CASSKTATGELFF.

This clone was detected many times. This sequence joins TRBV30 and TRBJ2-3; 8 positions match TRBD1. Per germline, CDR1 GTSNPN and CDR2 SVGIG (reference sequence). The CDR3 runs to 14 residues. V shed 3 bases, J shed 6 bases, and the junction held 8 bases outside the gene matches. This chain's CDR3 is CAWRGQGGADTQYF. CDR3 nucleotide sequence: TGTGCCTGGAGAGGACAGGGTGGCGCGGATACGCAGTATTTT.

The chain combines TRBV5-1 with TRBJ1-4; D unresolved. The CDR3 spans 14 residues. V lost 6 bases and J lost 4, with 13 bases in between. Looked up from germline, CDR1 is SGHRS and CDR2 is YFSETQ. The CDR3 coding sequence is TGCGCCAGCAAAGACGGGATGAATAATGAAAAACTGTTTTTT. It yields the protein CASKDGMNNEKLFF.

The chain recombines TRBV10-3 with TRBJ2-7; D may be TRBD2 (6 bases). The germline gives CDR1 ENHRY, CDR2 SYGVKD. The V end lost 6 bases, the J end lost 2 bases, and 11 bases lay between the germline ends. The CDR3 contains 13 residues. The CDR3 region has the DNA TGTGCCATCAGCGGAGGGCAGCCCTACGAGCAGTACTTC. Protein: CAISGGQPYEQYF.

V and J are TRBV7-2 and TRBJ2-2; D perhaps matches TRBD2 (5 bases). Between the trimmed V and J ends, which lost 5 bases and 4 bases, there was a span of 11 bases. Germline assignment: CDR1 SGHTA and CDR2 FQGNSA. The CDR3 has 14 residues. The CDR3 region is CASSPDGGTGELFF. DNA for the CDR3: TGTGCCAGCAGCCCGGACGGAGGCACCGGGGAGCTGTTTTTT. The whole variable domain, filled in from reference TRBV7-2 and TRBJ2-2, reads GAGVSQSPSNKVTEKGKDVELRCDPISGHTALYWYRQSLGQGLEFLIYFQGNSAPDKSGLPSDRFSAERTGGSVSTLTIQRTQQEDSAVYLCASSPDGGTGELFFGEGSRLTVL.

As for this clone: At one of its ends the junction is not consistent with the germline gene, which may arise from a read error. V gene TRBV2 combines with J gene TRBJ2-2; weak D call: TRBD2 (5 bases). Germline V gene lookup returns CDR1 SNHLY and CDR2 FYNNEI. This CDR3 comprises 13 residues. Here the CDR3 DNA reads TGTGCCAGCCGGGCAGGATCCCCCGGGGAGCTGTTTTTC. Encoded protein: CASRAGSPGELFF.

The V gene is TRBV5-1, the J gene TRBJ1-1; no clear D gene. Germline V CDR1 and CDR2: SGHRS, YFSETQ. The CDR3 covers 18 residues. Trimming left V 5 bases short and J 0 bases short, with 23 bases between. The CDR3 spells CASRAGVGYRQMNTEAFF. For the CDR3, the DNA is TGCGCCAGCAGGGCCGGGGTCGGGTATCGTCAAATGAACACTGAAGCTTTCTTT.

J is TRBJ1-2 and V is TRBV19; 10 bases map to TRBD1. Per the germline V gene, CDR1 is LNHDA and CDR2 is SQIVND (reference sequence). V was clipped by 5 bases and J by 2 bases; unmatched bases: 5. The CDR3 is 15 residues long. CDR3: CASSEDRGVNYGYTF. CDR3 nucleotide sequence: TGTGCCAGTAGTGAGGACAGGGGGGTGAACTATGGCTACACCTTC.

The gene calls are TRBV5-1 and TRBJ1-6, with TRBD1 matching 8 bases. V shed 2 bases, J shed 9 bases, and the junction held 4 bases outside the gene matches. From germline, CDR1 is SGHRS and CDR2 YFSETQ. This CDR3 comprises 14 residues. Here the CDR3 reads CASSFDRGSSPLHF. CDR3 in DNA: TGCGCCAGCAGCTTTGACAGGGGAAGTTCACCCCTCCACTTT. Filled out from reference TRBV5-1 and TRBJ1-6, the complete variable domain reads KAGVTQTPRYLIKTRGQQVTLSCSPISGHRSVSWYQQTPGQGLQFLFEYFSETQRNKGNFPGRFSGRQFSNSRSEMNVSTLELGDSALYLCASSFDRGSSPLHFGNGTRLTVT.

This clone was observed a single time. Other DNA sequences of this sample code for an identical CDR3. In DNA, the CDR3 is TGTGCCAGCAGCCTTGACAGGGGAAGAGAGACCCAGTACTTC. Translated, it gives CASSLDRGRETQYF. The rearrangement joins TRBV7-2 to TRBJ2-5, with 8 bases aligning to TRBD1. CDR3 length: 14 amino acids. With 5 bases clipped from V and 4 bases from J, the junction kept 6 bases outside the gene matches. Per the germline V gene, CDR1 is SGHTA and CDR2 is FQGNSA.

The chain joins TRBV28 to TRBJ2-1; tentative D call: TRBD2 (6 bases). The CDR3 contains 13 residues. Looked up from germline, CDR1 is MDHEN and CDR2 is SYDVKM. The ends were cut back, 7 bases at V and 7 bases at J, with 14 bases in the middle. The CDR3 DNA follows: TGTGCCAGCAATGGGGACTCCCGAAATGAGCAGTTCTTC. Translating it yields CASNGDSRNEQFF.

The chain combines TRBV7-2 with TRBJ1-2, with 10 bases that match TRBD1. Looked up from germline, CDR1 is SGHTA and CDR2 is FQGNSA. V gave up 4 bases and J gave up 8 bases; unmatched junction bases: 10. The CDR3 has 15 residues. CDR3 loop: CASSSYAGTGVGYTF. The CDR3 DNA follows: TGTGCCAGCAGCTCGTACGCCGGGACAGGGGTCGGCTACACCTTC.

The V gene is TRBV5-1, the J gene TRBJ1-3, with TRBD1 matching over 9 bases. Germline V gives CDR1 SGHRS, CDR2 YFSETQ. V gave up 4 bases and J gave up 1 base; unmatched junction bases: 6. The CDR3 length is 16 residues. CDR3 protein: CASSRPGTGSGNTIYF. As DNA, the CDR3 is TGCGCCAGCAGCAGACCCGGGACAGGGTCTGGAAACACCATATATTTT.

In the case of this clone: Distinct nucleotide sequences in the sample also encode this CDR3. The V gene is TRBV28, the J gene TRBJ2-7; D is possibly TRBD1 (6 bases). This CDR3 spans 13 amino acids. From germline, CDR1 is MDHEN and CDR2 SYDVKM. Trimming stripped 2 bases from V and 2 bases from J, with 7 bases between. CDR3 amino acids: CASSLGQTYEQYF. Here the CDR3 DNA reads TGTGCCAGCAGTTTAGGACAGACCTACGAGCAGTACTTC.

V is TRBV7-2 and J is TRBJ2-3, with TRBD2 as a possible D gene (6 bases). Germline CDR1 is SGHTA and CDR2 is FQGNSA. Trimming removed 4 bases at V and 9 bases at J, with 14 bases between. The CDR3 sequence is 13 residues long. The CDR3 protein is CASSSERAGTQYF. The DNA for the CDR3 is TGTGCCAGCAGCTCGGAGCGGGCGGGGACGCAGTATTTT.

As concerns this clone: The germline gene is not matched at one end of the junction; a read error may be the cause. V and J are TRBV7-9 and TRBJ2-1; D gene ambiguous. Germline CDR1 and CDR2: SEHNR and FQNEAQ (reference sequence). The CDR3 sequence is 14 residues long. The CDR3 loop reads CSSSLVEPFNEQFF. The DNA for the CDR3 is TGTTCCAGCAGCTTAGTCGAGCCTTTCAATGAGCAGTTCTTC.

V is TRBV5-4 and J is TRBJ2-3, with D uncertain. Germline V gene lookup returns CDR1 SGHNT and CDR2 YYREEE (reference sequence). The CDR3 has 15 amino acids. V gave up 4 bases and J gave up 3 bases, with 15 bases separating them. The CDR3 loop is CASSRSPDSTDTQYF. The CDR3 bases are TGTGCCAGCAGCCGTTCTCCAGACTCTACAGATACGCAGTATTTT.

This chain uses TRBV7-9 with TRBJ2-3; 8 nucleotides line up with TRBD2. The V and J ends lost 6 bases and 2 bases, in that order; junction bases with no gene match: 10. The V gene's germline CDR1 is SEHNR and CDR2 FQNEAQ (reference sequence). CDR3 size: 16 residues. This chain's CDR3 is CASRPKGAGATDTQYF. The CDR3 nucleotides read TGTGCCAGCAGGCCAAAGGGAGCGGGGGCCACAGATACGCAGTATTTT.

The chain carries TRBV27 and TRBJ2-5; maybe TRBD1 (5 bases). V shed 4 bases and J shed 1 base, with 16 bases lying between them. Looked up from germline, CDR1 is MNHEY and CDR2 is SMNVEV (reference sequence). This CDR3 has 16 residues. CDR3 coding DNA: TGTGCCAGCAGTTCCGACAGCCAGAAAACCCAAGAGACCCAGTACTTC. This codes for CASSSDSQKTQETQYF.

The CDR3 sequence: CASSPRQGYSGANVLTF. CDR3 DNA sequence: TGTGCCAGCTCACCACGGCAGGGTTACTCTGGGGCCAACGTCCTGACTTTC. The J gene is TRBJ2-6, the V gene TRBV18, with D perhaps TRBD1 (5 bases). Germline V CDR1 and CDR2: KGHSH, LQKENI. The CDR3 sequence is 17 residues long. V dropped 1 base and J dropped 0 bases, with 10 bases sitting between them.

At least ten counts were recorded for this clone. V gene TRBV2 combines with J gene TRBJ2-7; 9 positions agree with TRBD2. J gave up 1 base and V 0 bases, and 7 bases lay outside the gene matches. The V gene's germline CDR1 is SNHLY and CDR2 FYNNEI. The CDR3 loop spans 17 amino acids. The CDR3 loop reads CASSEALVAGGSYEQYF. CDR3 in DNA: TGTGCCAGCAGTGAAGCGCTTGTGGCGGGGGGGTCCTACGAGCAGTACTTC.

The V call is TRBV5-4, the J call TRBJ2-3; 8 bases map to TRBD2. The V segment lost 4 bases and the J segment 4 bases; nucleotides outside the gene matches: 8. CDR3 length: 15 amino acids. CDR1 and CDR2 from the germline V gene are SGHNT and YYREEE (reference sequence). The CDR3 spells CASSTGGARADTQYF. The CDR3 DNA follows: TGTGCCAGCAGCACCGGGGGGGCCAGGGCAGATACGCAGTATTTT.